This TCR beta chain is from a study of T cells in Graves' hyperthyroidism and ophthalmopathy. This clonotype was detected many times. J gave up 3 bases and V 4 bases, and 3 bases lay outside the gene matches. The CDR3 is 15 amino acids. The germline V gene has CDR1 MDHEN and CDR2 SYDVKM. The CDR3 regions of TCR beta were amplified from RNA transcripts. The TCR CDR3 first-round RT-PCR relied on the HTBI primer set. Via MiXCR, TCRdb re-called the multiplex PCR reads, giving one row per CDR3 protein. The sample contains some 370,000 distinct CDR3 sequences, about 18% of which appear only once. J is TRBJ2-1 and V is TRBV28, with 10 bases identical to TRBD2. Specimen: blood. This sequence originates from a young woman with Graves' hyperthyroidism that later progressed to Graves' ophthalmopathy. The DNA of the CDR3 is TGTGCCAGCAGTTCGAGCGGGGGGGACTACAATGAGCAGTTCTTC. Protein sequence: CASSSSGGDYNEQFF. Drawing the rest from reference TRBV28 and TRBJ2-1, the complete variable domain is DVKVTQSSRYLVKRTGEKVFLECVQDMDHENMFWYRQDPGLGLRLIYFSYDVKMKEKGDIPEGYSVSREKKERFSLILESASTNQTSMYLCASSSSGGDYNEQFFGPGTRLTVL.